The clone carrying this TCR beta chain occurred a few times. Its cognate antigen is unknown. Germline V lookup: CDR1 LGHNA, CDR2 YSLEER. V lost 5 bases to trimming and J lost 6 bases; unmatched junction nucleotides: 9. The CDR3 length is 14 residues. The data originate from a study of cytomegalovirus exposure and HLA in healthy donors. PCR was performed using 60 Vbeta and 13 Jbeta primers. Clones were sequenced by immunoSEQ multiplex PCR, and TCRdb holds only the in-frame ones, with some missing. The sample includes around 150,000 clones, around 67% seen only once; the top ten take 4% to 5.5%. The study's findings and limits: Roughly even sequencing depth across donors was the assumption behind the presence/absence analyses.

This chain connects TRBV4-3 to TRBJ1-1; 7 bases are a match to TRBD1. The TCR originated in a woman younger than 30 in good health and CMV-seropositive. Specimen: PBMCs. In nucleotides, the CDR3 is TGCGCCAGCAGCTACAGGGGCGAGTTGTCTGAAGCTTTCTTT. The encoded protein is CASSYRGELSEAFF.